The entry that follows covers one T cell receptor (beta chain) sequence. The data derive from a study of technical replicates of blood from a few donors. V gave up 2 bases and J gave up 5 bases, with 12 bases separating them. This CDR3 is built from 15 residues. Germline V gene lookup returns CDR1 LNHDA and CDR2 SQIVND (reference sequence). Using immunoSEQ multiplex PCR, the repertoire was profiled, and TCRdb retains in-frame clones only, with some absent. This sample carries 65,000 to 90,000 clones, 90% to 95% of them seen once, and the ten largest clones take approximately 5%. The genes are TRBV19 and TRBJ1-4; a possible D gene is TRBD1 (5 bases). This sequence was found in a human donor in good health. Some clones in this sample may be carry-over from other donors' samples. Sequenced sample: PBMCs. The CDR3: CASSIWGTVNEKLFF. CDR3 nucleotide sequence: TGTGCCAGTAGTATATGGGGCACCGTGAATGAAAAACTGTTTTTT.